Below, 4 T cell receptor beta chains from the same sample are listed, as sequenced in a study of shared clonotypes between healthy human individuals. TCRdb's table, derived via immunoSEQ multiplex PCR, lists solely in-frame clones and lacks some. The data show under 650,000 clones, 90% to 96% seen once. Sequencing used naive CD4+ T cells sorted from blood. Subset described: CD45RA+ positively selected. The receptors originated from a woman aged 25 to 39 in good health.

The J gene is TRBJ2-5, the V gene TRBV4-1; TRBD1 might be the D (6 bases). The CDR3 covers 15 residues. V was trimmed by 3 bases and J by 5 bases, leaving 16 bases between them. CDR1 and CDR2 (germline): MGHRA, YSYEKL. The CDR3 spells CASSQETHRVETQYF. For the CDR3, the DNA is TGCGCCAGCAGCCAGGAGACTCACAGGGTTGAGACCCAGTACTTC.

This clone has a handful of counts. The same CDR3 is also encoded by other DNA sequences in this sample. V usage is TRBV2 and J usage is TRBJ2-7; D possibly uses TRBD1 or TRBD2 (5 bases each). The CDR3 totals 12 residues. The germline V and J ends were trimmed by 8 bases and 2 bases, with 10 bases remaining between them. The V gene's germline CDR1 is SNHLY and CDR2 FYNNEI. The CDR3 loop reads CASRDETYEQYF. CDR3 coding DNA: TGTGCCAGCCGGGACGAAACCTACGAGCAGTACTTC.

V gene TRBV18 combines with J gene TRBJ2-3; the match to TRBD2 covers 7 bases. Trimming removed 3 bases from V and 3 bases from J; junction bases left unmatched: 6. The germline V gene encodes CDR1 KGHSH and CDR2 LQKENI. CDR3 size: 15 residues. CDR3 coding DNA: TGTGCCAGCTCACCGTCCCTAGCGGAGACAGATACGCAGTATTTT. Amino acids: CASSPSLAETDTQYF.

This chain links TRBV10-3 with TRBJ2-1, with D perhaps TRBD2 (6 bases). Germline-derived CDR1 and CDR2 are ENHRY and SYGVKD. Deletions cut 3 bases from V and 1 base from J, with 16 bases between. The CDR3 extends over 17 amino acids. As DNA, the CDR3 is TGTGCCATCAGTGATTCGAGGGGAGGTGGATCCTACAATGAGCAGTTCTTC. Its protein product is CAISDSRGGGSYNEQFF.